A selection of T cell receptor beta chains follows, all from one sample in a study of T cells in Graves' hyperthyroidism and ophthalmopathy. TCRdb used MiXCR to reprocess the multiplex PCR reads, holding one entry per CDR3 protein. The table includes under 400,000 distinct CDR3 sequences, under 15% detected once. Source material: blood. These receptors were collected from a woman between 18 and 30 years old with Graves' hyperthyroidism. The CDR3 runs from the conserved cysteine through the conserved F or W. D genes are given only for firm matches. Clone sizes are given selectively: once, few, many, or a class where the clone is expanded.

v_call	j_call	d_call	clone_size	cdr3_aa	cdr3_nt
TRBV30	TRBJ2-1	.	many	CAWSVLSGNEQFF	TGTGCCTGGAGTGTGCTTAGCGGCAATGAGCAGTTCTTC
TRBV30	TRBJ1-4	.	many	CAWRTGLNEKLFF	TGTGCCTGGAGAACGGGTCTCAATGAAAAACTGTTTTTT
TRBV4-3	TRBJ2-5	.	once	CASSQDPYGTSQETQYF	TGCGCCAGCAGCCAAGACCCCTACGGGACAAGCCAAGAGACCCAGTACTTC
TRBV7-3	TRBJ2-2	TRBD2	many	CASSLTLAGGRTGELFF	TGTGCCAGCAGCTTAACGCTGGCGGGGGGGCGGACCGGGGAGCTGTTTTTT
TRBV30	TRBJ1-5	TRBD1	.	CAWEVGQGGGYSNQPQHF	TGTGCCTGGGAAGTAGGGCAGGGGGGAGGATATAGCAATCAGCCCCAGCATTTT
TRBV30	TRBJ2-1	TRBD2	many	CATESGSSYNEQFF	TGTGCCACAGAAAGCGGGAGCTCCTACAATGAGCAGTTCTTC
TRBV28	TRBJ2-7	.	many	CASSSGVRYHEQYF	TGTGCCAGCAGTTCGGGGGTTAGGTACCACGAGCAGTACTTC
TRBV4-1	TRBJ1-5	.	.	CASSQVPTQPQHF	TGCGCCAGCAGCCAAGTTCCAACTCAGCCCCAGCATTTT
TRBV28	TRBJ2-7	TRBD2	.	CASSPRLAGVLDEQYF	TGTGCCAGCAGTCCACGACTAGCGGGAGTGCTGGACGAGCAGTACTTC
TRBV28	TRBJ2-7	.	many	CASSSPGASGPYEQYF	TGTGCCAGCAGTTCCCCAGGGGCGTCGGGGCCCTACGAGCAGTACTTC
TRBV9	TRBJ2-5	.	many	CASSAYGDPEETQYF	TGTGCCAGCAGCGCCTATGGGGACCCGGAAGAGACCCAGTACTTC
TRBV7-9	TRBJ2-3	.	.	CASSPRTKDTQYF	TGTGCCAGCAGCCCCCGGACAAAAGATACGCAGTATTTT
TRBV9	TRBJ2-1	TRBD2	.	CASSVGVSGINEQFF	TGTGCCAGCAGCGTAGGGGTTAGCGGGATCAATGAGCAGTTCTTC
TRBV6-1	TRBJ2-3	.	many	CASSLSYRNTDTQYF	TGTGCCAGCAGTTTGAGTTACAGGAACACAGATACGCAGTATTTT
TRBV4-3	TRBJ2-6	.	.	CASSQDVGRSSGANVLTF	TGCGCCAGCAGCCAAGATGTAGGCAGGAGCTCTGGGGCCAACGTCCTGACTTTC
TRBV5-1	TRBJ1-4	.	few	CASSNGGTRDEKLFF	TGCGCCAGCAGCAACGGCGGGACTAGAGATGAAAAACTGTTTTTT
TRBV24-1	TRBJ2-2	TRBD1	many	CATSEPDRETGELFF	TGTGCCACCAGTGAGCCAGACAGGGAAACCGGGGAGCTGTTTTTT